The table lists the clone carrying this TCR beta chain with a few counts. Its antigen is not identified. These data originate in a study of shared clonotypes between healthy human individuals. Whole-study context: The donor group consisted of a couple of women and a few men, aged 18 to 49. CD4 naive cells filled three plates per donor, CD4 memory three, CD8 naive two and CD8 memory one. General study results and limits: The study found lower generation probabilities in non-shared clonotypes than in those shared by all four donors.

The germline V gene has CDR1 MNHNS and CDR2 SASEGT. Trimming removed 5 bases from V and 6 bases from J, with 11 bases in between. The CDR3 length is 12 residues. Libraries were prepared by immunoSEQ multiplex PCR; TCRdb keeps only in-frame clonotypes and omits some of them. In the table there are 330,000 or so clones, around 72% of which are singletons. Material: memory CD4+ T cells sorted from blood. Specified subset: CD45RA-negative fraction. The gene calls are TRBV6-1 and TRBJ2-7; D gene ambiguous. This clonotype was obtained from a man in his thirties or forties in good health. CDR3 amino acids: CASSKDRAEQYF. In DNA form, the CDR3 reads TGTGCCAGCAGTAAGGACCGCGCCGAGCAGTACTTC.